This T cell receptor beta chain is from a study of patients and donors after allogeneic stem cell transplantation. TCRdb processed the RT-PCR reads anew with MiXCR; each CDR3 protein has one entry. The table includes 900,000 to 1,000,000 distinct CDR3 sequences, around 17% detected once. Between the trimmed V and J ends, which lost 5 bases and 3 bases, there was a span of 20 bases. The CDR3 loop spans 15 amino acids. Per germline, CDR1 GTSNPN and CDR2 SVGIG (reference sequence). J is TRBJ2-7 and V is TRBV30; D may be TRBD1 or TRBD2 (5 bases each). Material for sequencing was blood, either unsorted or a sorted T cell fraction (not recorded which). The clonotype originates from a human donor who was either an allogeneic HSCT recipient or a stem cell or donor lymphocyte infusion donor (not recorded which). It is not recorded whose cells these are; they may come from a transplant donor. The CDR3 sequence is CAWDEGTQGYYEQYF. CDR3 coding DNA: TGTGCCTGGGATGAAGGGACCCAGGGCTACTACGAGCAGTACTTC.